This TCR beta chain was sequenced during a study of blood T cells in healthy people across ages (dated by TCRdb to between 2014 and 2017). Context from the whole study: In model experiments, roughly one uniquely barcoded TCR beta cDNA molecule per two T cells was captured by template switching. Using deep sequencing normalized with unique cDNA molecular identifiers, the study measured how TCR beta repertoire diversity changes with age. The donors were split into four age groups: young (average roughly 15 years), middle-aged (about 40), aged (around 67) and long-lived (about 74). To avoid experimental bias, donors of different ages were distributed randomly across sequencing lanes. For two donors (one aged 18 to 30 and one aged 80 or older), the study analyzed two additional independent replicas of 1 million unique cDNA reads from the same blood draw.

Overall results and qualifications from the work: Because the CMV infection status of the donors was unknown, age-related changes in expanded clonotypes may potentially have been confounded. As age increased, observed TCR beta diversity per million T cells dropped in a roughly linear way, and a significant reduction was already evident by age 40. A strong correlation was found between observed TCR beta diversity and the percentage of naive T cells measured by flow cytometry. Compared with the aged group, the long-lived group had more naive CD4+ T cells, fewer expanded clones and increased TCR diversity, a pattern suggesting age selection. Because profiling used bulk unsorted PBMCs, naive and antigen-experienced compartments could not be compared conclusively. Estimates of total diversity based on one million sequenced T cells were regarded as lower bounds and as underestimates.

Systemically healthy Caucasian individuals from Russia, 39 in total and aged about 6 to 100 years, were included as donors. Ten milliliters of peripheral blood were drawn from each donor into EDTA-treated Vacutainer tubes. PBMCs were isolated by Ficoll-Paque density-gradient centrifugation, with at least 6.5 million obtained per sample. Trizol reagent was used to extract total RNA from PBMCs, with at least 6 micrograms per sample. For every donor, an aliquot of PBMCs went through flow cytometry to measure the percentages of naive CD45RAhigh/CD27high T cells. Libraries were prepared through 5' RACE. Sequencing was performed on an Illumina HiSeq 2500. A second PCR of about 6 to 12 cycles was run with a J-beta primer mix and a sample-barcoded 5' primer. A unique molecular identifier was introduced onto each TCR beta cDNA molecule by a template-switch 5' adaptor carrying 12 random nucleotides. Each sample yielded at least 3 million CDR3-containing paired-end reads. All of the RNA was converted into first-strand cDNA using the Mint cDNA synthesis kit, with a TRBC-specific oligonucleotide serving as the primer. Following uracil-DNA glycosylase treatment, all cDNA underwent a first 18-cycle PCR with the universal primers M1SS and BC2_uni_R. The study's own analysis went as follows. Each sample was normalized by randomly selecting 1 million high-quality reads, each carrying a distinct molecular identifier. Instead of being binned into consensus sequences, reads that shared molecular identifiers were thrown out. MiTCR, set to a Q25 quality threshold and the strictest error-elimination algorithm, was used for CDR3 identification, clonotype clustering and error correction. A nonparametric unseen species model with Euler transformation was used to estimate lower-bound total TCR beta diversity. The raw public reads went through TCRdb reprocessing: fastp at Q25, MiXCR clone calling, in-frame beta chains kept. When rows share a CDR3 protein, they turn into one entry using the most common DNA and genes. The V and J calls and clone size come from TCRdb's table, not from the authors' own analysis. This sample has around 940,000 distinct CDR3 sequences in its table, and roughly 51% of those were observed once. About a fifth of the sample goes to the ten largest clones.

Turning to this clonotype: Which antigen it targets is not known. It has no much larger one-base neighbor in the sample; base qualities were not kept.

After removal of 6 bases from V and 6 bases from J, the junction retains 8 bases not matched to a gene. From its cysteine to its phenylalanine, the CDR3 spans 15 amino acids. Just CDR3 DNA is preserved here, 45 bases in frame from base 1. The germline V gene supplies CDR1 SGHRS and CDR2 YFSETQ. The chain links TRBV5-1 with TRBJ2-3; the junction holds 12 bases that match TRBD2. Sequenced input: blood. The clonotype comes from a woman aged 60-75 years in good health. The nucleotide sequence is given as TGCGCCAGCACGCCTAGCGGGAGGGCCGGTGATACGCAGTATTTT. Its protein product is CASTPSGRAGDTQYF.